These T cell receptor beta chains were read from a single sample in a study of blood T cell repertoires in COVID-19. The assay was immunoSEQ multiplex PCR, and TCRdb's table has in-frame clones only and misses some. The sample records 330,000 or so clones, 80% to 90% being singletons. The material sequenced was PBMCs or T cells enriched from blood (not recorded which). These receptors came from a man aged 25-45 years who had recovered from COVID-19. Both conserved end residues are part of each CDR3. The D gene is left open where the match is weak. Part of the rows lack a size; the others show once, few, many or a class for expanded clones.

v_gene: TRBV4-2; j_gene: TRBJ1-3; d_gene: .; abundance: .; CDR3nt: TGTGCCAGCAGCGCGTCTGGACTCCCGATCTCTGGAAACACCATATATTTT; CDR3aa: CASSASGLPISGNTIYF
v_gene: TRBV29-1; j_gene: TRBJ2-1; d_gene: TRBD2; abundance: few; CDR3nt: TGCAGCGTTAGGGCGGGGGGTTACAATGAGCAGTTCTTC; CDR3aa: CSVRAGGYNEQFF
v_gene: TRBV28; j_gene: TRBJ1-2; d_gene: TRBD1; abundance: .; CDR3nt: TGTGCCAGCAGTTTAACCGGGACAGCCTACTATGGCTACACCTTC; CDR3aa: CASSLTGTAYYGYTF
v_gene: TRBV4-1; j_gene: TRBJ1-5; d_gene: .; abundance: .; CDR3nt: TGCGCCAGCAGTCGACAGGCACTAGGGAGCAATCAGCCCCAGCATTTT; CDR3aa: CASSRQALGSNQPQHF
v_gene: TRBV18; j_gene: TRBJ1-4; d_gene: .; abundance: .; CDR3nt: TGTGCCAGCTCACCAACGGGTAAAGGCTGGAATGAAAAACTGTTTTTT; CDR3aa: CASSPTGKGWNEKLFF
v_gene: TRBV27; j_gene: TRBJ2-2; d_gene: .; abundance: .; CDR3nt: TGTGCCAGCAGTTTATCGCGGCAGGGGAACGGGGAGCTGTTTTTT; CDR3aa: CASSLSRQGNGELFF
v_gene: TRBV3-1/TRBV3-2; j_gene: TRBJ1-2; d_gene: .; abundance: few; CDR3nt: TGTGCCAGCAGCCAAGGAGTAGGGGGCTATGGCTACACCTTC; CDR3aa: CASSQGVGGYGYTF
v_gene: TRBV19; j_gene: TRBJ2-7; d_gene: .; abundance: .; CDR3nt: TGTGCCAGTAGTATCCAGGGAAGTTCCTCCGAGCAGTACTTC; CDR3aa: CASSIQGSSSEQYF
v_gene: TRBV2; j_gene: TRBJ1-1; d_gene: .; abundance: .; CDR3nt: TGTGCCAGCAGTTCGTCGGGACACGGGTTCACTGAAGCTTTCTTT; CDR3aa: CASSSSGHGFTEAFF
v_gene: TRBV19; j_gene: TRBJ2-2; d_gene: .; abundance: .; CDR3nt: TGTGCCAGTAGTATAGATGCGGTCACCGGGGAGCTGTTTTTT; CDR3aa: CASSIDAVTGELFF
v_gene: TRBV6-6; j_gene: TRBJ1-5; d_gene: .; abundance: .; CDR3nt: TGTGCCAGCAGCACGACAGAGAATCAGCCCCAGCATTTT; CDR3aa: CASSTTENQPQHF
v_gene: TRBV4-2; j_gene: TRBJ2-6; d_gene: .; abundance: .; CDR3nt: TGTGCCAGCAGCCAACCTCAGAACTCTGGGGCCAACGTCCTGACTTTC; CDR3aa: CASSQPQNSGANVLTF
v_gene: TRBV30; j_gene: TRBJ1-1; d_gene: .; abundance: .; CDR3nt: TGTGCCTGTCTGCCCCTTGGGGCAGGGACTGAAGCTTTCTTT; CDR3aa: CACLPLGAGTEAFF
v_gene: TRBV7-2; j_gene: TRBJ1-2; d_gene: TRBD1; abundance: few; CDR3nt: TGTGCCAGCAGCTTCCGTCCAACAGGGGGTGATGGCTACACCTTC; CDR3aa: CASSFRPTGGDGYTF
v_gene: TRBV7-9; j_gene: TRBJ1-1; d_gene: TRBD1; abundance: .; CDR3nt: TGTGCCAGCAGCTCGGACAGGGAGGTCACTGAAGCTTTCTTT; CDR3aa: CASSSDREVTEAFF
v_gene: TRBV19; j_gene: TRBJ1-1; d_gene: TRBD1; abundance: .; CDR3nt: TGTGCCAGGCCGGACAGGGTCACTGAAGCTTTCTTT; CDR3aa: CARPDRVTEAFF
v_gene: TRBV2; j_gene: TRBJ1-6; d_gene: .; abundance: few; CDR3nt: TGTGCCAGCAGTGAACAGGGGAGTTCACCCCTCCACTTT; CDR3aa: CASSEQGSSPLHF
v_gene: TRBV12-3/TRBV12-4; j_gene: TRBJ2-7; d_gene: TRBD2; abundance: .; CDR3nt: TGTGCCAGCAGTCCTAGCGGGGGGTACGAGCAGTACTTC; CDR3aa: CASSPSGGYEQYF
v_gene: TRBV5-4; j_gene: TRBJ2-1; d_gene: TRBD1; abundance: .; CDR3nt: TGTGCCAGCAGCCGGGGACAGGGGGACTACAATGAGCAGTTCTTC; CDR3aa: CASSRGQGDYNEQFF
v_gene: TRBV5-1; j_gene: TRBJ2-3; d_gene: TRBD2; abundance: .; CDR3nt: TGCGCCAGCAGGCATGGGGTGGCGGGGGACTATGGCACAGATACGCAGTATTTT; CDR3aa: CASRHGVAGDYGTDTQYF
v_gene: TRBV3-1/TRBV3-2; j_gene: TRBJ2-5; d_gene: .; abundance: .; CDR3nt: TGTGCCAGCAGCCAAGAGGTATCGACAGTAGGGGTAGACCAAGAGACCCAGTACTTC; CDR3aa: CASSQEVSTVGVDQETQYF
v_gene: TRBV13; j_gene: TRBJ1-1; d_gene: TRBD1; abundance: .; CDR3nt: TGTGCCAGCAGCGGGACAGGGGAGTGGAACACTGAAGCTTTCTTT; CDR3aa: CASSGTGEWNTEAFF
v_gene: TRBV19; j_gene: TRBJ1-1; d_gene: .; abundance: .; CDR3nt: TGTGCCAGTAGTTATGACTCGGACACTGAAGCTTTCTTT; CDR3aa: CASSYDSDTEAFF
v_gene: TRBV12-3/TRBV12-4; j_gene: TRBJ1-6; d_gene: .; abundance: .; CDR3nt: TGTGCCAGCAGTCCTGACAGAAATTCACCCCTCCACTTT; CDR3aa: CASSPDRNSPLHF
v_gene: TRBV3-1/TRBV3-2; j_gene: TRBJ2-7; d_gene: TRBD2; abundance: .; CDR3nt: TGTGCCAGCAGCCAAGATCAAGGCGGGGGGGCCTTCTACGAGCAGTACTTC; CDR3aa: CASSQDQGGGAFYEQYF